This T cell receptor delta chain was identified during a study of gamma-delta chains in newborns, infants, children. Study-level information: Polyclonal expansion of innate γδ T cells after birth follows microbial exposure.

This CDR3 contains 17 residues. Germline CDR1 and CDR2: GEAIGNYY and EKD. TCRdb reanalysed the reads via CATT. The sample has 5,500 to 7,500 delta-chain clones, 2.1% seen once; the top ten hold roughly 9.8%. To note about this clone: A far larger clone differs by one base, so this is likely a read error. The identical CDR3 is also encoded by other nucleotide sequences in the sample.

This chain joins TRDV2 and TRDJ2; D possibly corresponds to TRDD3 (6 bases). The sequence was collected from a child who was a newborn, infant or young child, either healthy, febrile or measles-vaccinated (not recorded which). The source material was blood. The CDR3 region is CACDTVGGHALTAQLFF. CDR3 coding DNA: TGTGCCTGTGACACGGTGGGGGGACACGCTTTGACAGCACAGCTCTTCTTT.